The present entry profiles one T cell receptor (beta chain) with its context. 60 Vbeta and 13 Jbeta primers were used in PCR. Using immunoSEQ multiplex PCR, the repertoire was profiled, and TCRdb retains in-frame clones only, with some absent. The sample carries 110,000 or so clones, over 70% recorded once. The data belong to a study of cytomegalovirus exposure and HLA in healthy donors. Study in general: Caucasian-associated ancestry cluster membership applied to about 77% of about 370 genotyped donors.

The TCR originated in a male donor in good health and CMV-seronegative. The material sequenced was PBMCs.

For the CDR3, the DNA is TGTGCCAGCAGAAAGGGGGCAATCACGGACGAGCAGTACTTC. Its translation: CASRKGAITDEQYF. The rearrangement uses TRBV2 and TRBJ2-7; TRBD1 aligns across 7 bases. This CDR3 has 14 residues. The V segment lost 6 bases and the J segment 5 bases; nucleotides outside the gene matches: 10. Germline-derived CDR1 and CDR2 are SNHLY and FYNNEI.